This T cell receptor beta chain emerged from a study of T-cell reconstitution after alpha-beta-depleted transplantation in children. The study, taken as a whole, reports: Several hundred expanded graft clones reportedly supplied alpha-beta T cells about two months after transplant. From newly produced T cells came most of the T-cell counts and diversity one year after transplant. Recipient T cells and thymic progenitors that survived gave rise to the high TCRbeta diversity observed at day 60 in some patients.

This clonotype was observed at least ten times. Its antigen is not known. V was trimmed by 0 bases and J by 4 bases, leaving 11 bases between them. This CDR3 has 14 amino acids. Germline V CDR1 and CDR2: SGDLS, YYNGEE. Unique molecular identifiers were used in preparing the TCRbeta library. MiXCR, applied by TCRdb to the PCR reads, yields one record per CDR3 protein. This sample has some 300,000 distinct CDR3 sequences, with over 7.5% found just once. The sequence came from a female patient under 10 years old who had a stem cell transplant for Fanconi anemia, so the T cells may come from the graft donor. The chain uses TRBV9 and TRBJ2-7; perhaps D is TRBD1 or TRBD2 (6 bases each). The material was peripheral blood, obtained 360 days after TCRalphabeta/CD19-depleted stem cell transplant. The CDR3, as DNA: TGTGCCAGCAGCGTAGGTCCGGGGGCTTACGAGCAGTACTTC. Its translation: CASSVGPGAYEQYF.